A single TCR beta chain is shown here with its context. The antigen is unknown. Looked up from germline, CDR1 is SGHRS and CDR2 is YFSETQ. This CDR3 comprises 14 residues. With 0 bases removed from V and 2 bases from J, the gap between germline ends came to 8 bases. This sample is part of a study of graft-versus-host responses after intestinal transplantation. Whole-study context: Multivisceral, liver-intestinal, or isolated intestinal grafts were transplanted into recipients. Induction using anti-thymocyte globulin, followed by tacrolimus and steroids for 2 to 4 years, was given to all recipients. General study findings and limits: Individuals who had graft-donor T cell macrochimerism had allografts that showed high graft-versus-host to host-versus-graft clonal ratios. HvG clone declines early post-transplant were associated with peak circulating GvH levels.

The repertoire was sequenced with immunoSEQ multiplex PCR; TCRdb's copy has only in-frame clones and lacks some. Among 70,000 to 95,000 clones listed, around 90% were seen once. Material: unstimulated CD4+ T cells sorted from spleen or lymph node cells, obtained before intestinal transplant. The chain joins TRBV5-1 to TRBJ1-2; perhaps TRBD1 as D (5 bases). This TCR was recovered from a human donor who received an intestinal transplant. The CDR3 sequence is CASSLVGENYGYTF. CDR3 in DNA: TGCGCCAGCAGCTTGGTAGGGGAAAACTATGGCTACACCTTC.